Given below is one TCR beta chain in context. Its antigen specificity is not known. The input lacks base qualities; no much larger clone sits a single base away. CDR1 PRHDT and CDR2 FYEKMQ were looked up in the germline V gene (reference sequence). CDR3 length: 13 amino acids, cysteine to phenylalanine. Left in the record is the CDR3 DNA by itself, 39 bases read in frame from the first base. Between the V and J ends, shortened by 5 bases and 5 bases respectively, the junction contains 13 bases. The cohort was made up of roughly 670 healthy bone marrow donors. Cohort members were all nominally healthy when sampled, although unrecorded immune exposures were likely present. The donor was CMV seropositive and belonged to the group of more than 250 seropositive cohort members. A peripheral blood sample was collected from each donor, and TCR beta sequencing was performed on peripheral blood mononuclear cells. Genomic DNA was extracted from the blood cell samples with the Qiagen DNeasy Blood Extraction Kit.

The record originates from a study of cytomegalovirus exposure and HLA in healthy donors (dated 2017 in TCRdb). Some background on the complete study: An earlier analysis of under 600 of the donors reported more than 250 Gb of sequence data and about 100 million unique TCR beta sequences from some 180 million T cells. An earlier analysis of about 620 of the donors applied high-throughput TCR beta sequencing to assess whether each TCR beta V gene segment acted as functional or pseudogenic. Roughly 5 DR-DQ haplotypes were handled as single units for association and clustering because linkage in the cohort was strong. Genome-wide SNP genotypes for about 65% of the 666 donors were used in a later genetic analysis, which treated that subset as a discovery cohort. About 280 gigabases of sequencing data and 70 million to 100 million unique TCR sequences were included in an early release covering under 650 HLA-typed donors. To predict cytomegalovirus infection status, the study combined high-throughput TCR immunosequencing, statistical association of individual TCRs with disease status, and machine learning. The later analysis used no new phenotypic data to find candidate immune exposures, relying instead on TCR beta sequences and their occurrence across donors. The aim of the study was to test whether cataloging public T cell receptors could identify signatures of past pathogen exposure. Alongside the repertoire data, information on donor age, sex, ethnicity and CMV serostatus was compiled. The number of typed donors differed by locus: about 629-640 for A, B, C, DRB1 and DQB1; some 500 for DQA1; roughly 600 for DPA1; and about 450 for DPB1. The T cell repertoires of 670 or so subjects were profiled by immunosequencing and related to cytomegalovirus serostatus. Class I and class II HLA loci were covered by the typing at four-digit resolution. Besides the first cohort of roughly 700 subjects, a separate validation cohort made up of 120 different subjects was used. Every discovery cohort repertoire had been produced on one sequencing platform. A later analysis re-examined previously published TCR beta repertoires from just over 650 donors and added high-resolution HLA genotyping to investigate patterns of TCR occurrence. Across approximately 400 genotyped donors of the cohort, an average of approximately 240,000 unique TCR beta nucleotide sequences per donor were sequenced, and approximately 19% of those sequences were non-productive. Among the roughly 370 genotyped donors, around 81% belonged to the genetic ancestry cluster associated with self-reported Caucasian donors. General study outcomes and caveats: According to the authors, the approach could potentially be generalized to other disease states and immunological phenotypes. Most TCR sequences were seen in very few donors, while some public TCRs were found in many individuals. In a later analysis, HLA-associated TCR beta chains were found to be more clonally expanded and to have lower generation probabilities than equally common non-associated chains. Correlated functional status among segregating V segments might be attributable to linkage disequilibrium, but an unknown experimental factor could not be ruled out. For the cohort, immune exposure information was limited to CMV serostatus. Because counts were too low, 15 or so rarely observed V segments, including chromosome 9 orphons, were excluded from the earlier analysis of several hundred of the donors. The presence/absence analyses assumed that sequencing depth was roughly uniform across donors, and that assumption may not be true. The 87-base-pair reads could not distinguish some IMGT-functional V segments, including TRBV6-2 and TRBV6-3, so those segments were excluded. When HLA alleles, especially DR and DQ, strongly co-occurred, attributing TCR associations to individual alleles was difficult. Specific HLA alleles were associated with 15,000 to 20,000 TCR beta sequences at a false discovery rate of 0.05 in a later analysis. In the study, some 180 TCR beta chains were listed as associated with cytomegalovirus. An association between a missense DCLRE1C variant and V-gene and J-gene trimming of TCR beta chains was found in a later genetic analysis and replicated in an independent cohort. The cohort was sequenced for TCR beta chains only, and without alpha or paired-chain data the features that could be detected were limited. In an earlier analysis of fewer than 750 of the donors, most TCR beta V segments were observed in productive rearrangements about 90% or about 30% of the time, broadly matching IMGT annotations. A later analysis found that TCR association rates varied across HLA loci, with DRB1 alleles showing the most associated TCRs and HLA-C alleles the fewest. A cluster of highly shared sequence variants was judged likely to be a technical artifact of the sequencing pipeline. The classifier was reported to diagnose cytomegalovirus status with high specificity and sensitivity in both the original and validation cohorts. Because HLA typing was missing for some donors at each locus, association tests included only the typed subset. A few of the identified cytomegalovirus-associated TCR beta chains were confirmed in vitro to be specific for cytomegalovirus antigens. In a later analysis, several top co-occurrence clusters were reported to appear linked to parvovirus B19, influenza, CMV and Epstein-Barr virus. A further reported finding was that TCR beta sequences accurately predicted the HLA-A and HLA-B alleles for most subjects in the first cohort. According to a later genetic analysis, donors in an Asian-associated ancestry cluster had fewer N-insertions in productive TCRs than the approximately 630-donor mean. Most CMV-associated TCR beta chains appeared to be HLA-restricted in a later analysis, and the HLA associations seemed to be driven largely by CMV exposure.

Library prep was done by the immunoSEQ multiplex PCR assay. For the multiplex PCR, a mixture combining 60 forward primers for TCR Vbeta segments and 13 reverse primers for TCR Jbeta segments was used. The CDR3 region of rearranged TCR beta genes was amplified from genomic DNA by a multiplex PCR assay. On the Illumina HiSeq System, the amplified TCR beta libraries were sequenced as 87-base-pair reads. The paper's data handling went like this. In a later analysis, about 80 million unique TCR beta chains were counted across the approximately 640 repertoires, and roughly 11 million of these chains were shared by at least two donors. Raw reads were error-corrected and collapsed into unique sequences with a nearest-neighbor algorithm that merged closely related sequences to remove PCR and sequencing errors. CDR3 sequences were aligned to IMGT reference sequences to assign V, D and J gene segments. For a sequence to be retained, at least a six-nucleotide match to both a V gene segment and a J gene segment was required. Rearrangements were classified as productive when the CDR3 lacked stop codons and remained in frame with V and J, and all other rearrangements were classified as non-productive. Following IMGT convention, CDR3 was defined as the stretch from the second conserved V-encoded cysteine up to the conserved J-encoded phenylalanine. The earlier analysis of 500 to 650 of the donors excluded any sequence lacking an unambiguous match to a single V gene segment. An earlier analysis of 500 to 600 of the donors classified V segments as functional when productive rearrangements were above 56.7% and as segregating when the standard deviation between donors was above 5%. To diagnose cytomegalovirus status from the catalog of TCR beta chain sequences, a statistical classification framework was built. A later analysis assigned V and J genes by comparing TCR nucleotide sequences with IMGT/GENE-DB human TR gene sequences. Using the TCRdist pipeline, a later analysis assigned CDR3 sequences along with most-parsimonious VDJ recombination scenarios. In a later analysis, each TCR beta chain was defined by its CDR3 amino acid sequence together with its V-gene family, and reads lacking a unique V-gene family were excluded. A later analysis removed several hundred highly shared, low-generation-probability nucleotide sequences to deal with suspected cross-contamination and a sequencing artifact. In a later analysis, a clonal expansion index was calculated for each public chain from normalized within-repertoire ranks of inferred template counts. A later analysis computed generation probabilities with a VDJ recombination model fitted to out-of-frame rearrangements, and checked the results against IGoR. A later analysis scored TCR-TCR, TCR-HLA and TCR-CMV co-occurrence with hypergeometric tests, applying a repertoire-size bias correction to TCR pairs. A later analysis estimated false discovery rates by permuting HLA or CMV assignments 20 times. In a later analysis, co-occurring TCRs were grouped using DBSCAN, with TCRdist sequence similarity added in when clustering inside HLA-allele-positive subsets. For co-occurrence clustering, repertoires with fewer than 30,000 or more than 120,000 public chains were excluded, along with 5 or 6 repertoires with anomalous nucleotide sharing. Here the immuneACCESS table is served through TCRdb, limited to in-frame sequences with V and J called. Missing clones are a known gap in these copies; in checked studies unresolved V genes cover under half, and the rest lacks a known reason. V and J calls and clone size are given by that table; D and trimming were obtained from the DNA. This sample comprises more than 65,000 clones, roughly four fifths of them detected only once. 6.2% of the sample belongs to the ten largest clones.

The rearranged chain carries TRBV13 and TRBJ2-7; the D gene assignment is ambiguous. The sequencing sample was made of PBMCs. The clonotype originates from a woman between 45 and 60 years old in good health and CMV-seropositive. CDR3 reads: CASSPRSTHEQYF. The DNA is as follows: TGTGCCAGCAGCCCCCGATCGACTCACGAGCAGTACTTC.